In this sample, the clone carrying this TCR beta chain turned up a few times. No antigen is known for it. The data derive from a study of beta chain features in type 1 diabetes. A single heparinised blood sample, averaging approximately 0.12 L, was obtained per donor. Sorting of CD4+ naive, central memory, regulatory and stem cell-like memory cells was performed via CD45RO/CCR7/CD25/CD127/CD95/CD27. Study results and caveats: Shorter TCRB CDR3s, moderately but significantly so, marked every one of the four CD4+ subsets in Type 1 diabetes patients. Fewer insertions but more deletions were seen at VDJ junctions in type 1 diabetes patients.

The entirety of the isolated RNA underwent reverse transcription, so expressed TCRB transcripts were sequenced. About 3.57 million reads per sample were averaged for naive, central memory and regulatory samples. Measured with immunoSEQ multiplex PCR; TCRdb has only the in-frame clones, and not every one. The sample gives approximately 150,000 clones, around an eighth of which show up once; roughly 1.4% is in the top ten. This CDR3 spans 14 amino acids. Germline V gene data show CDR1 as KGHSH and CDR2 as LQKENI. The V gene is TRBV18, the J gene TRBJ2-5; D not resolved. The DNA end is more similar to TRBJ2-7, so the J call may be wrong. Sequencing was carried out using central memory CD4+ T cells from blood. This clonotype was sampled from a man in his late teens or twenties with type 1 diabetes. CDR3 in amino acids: CASSPGAVLYEQYF. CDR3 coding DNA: TGTGCCAGCTCACCAGGCGCAGTTCTCTACGAGCAGTACTTC.